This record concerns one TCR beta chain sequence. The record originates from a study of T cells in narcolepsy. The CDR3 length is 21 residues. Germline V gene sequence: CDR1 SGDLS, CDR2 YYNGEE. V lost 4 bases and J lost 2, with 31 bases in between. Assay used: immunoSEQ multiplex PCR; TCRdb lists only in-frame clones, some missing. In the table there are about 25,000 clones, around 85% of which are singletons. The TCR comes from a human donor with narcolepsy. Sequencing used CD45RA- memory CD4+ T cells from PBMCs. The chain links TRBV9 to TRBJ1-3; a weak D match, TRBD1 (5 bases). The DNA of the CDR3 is TGTGCCAGCAGCCATTCCCGGAAGTTGGGTCTGGAAGGGGAGGCTGGAAACACCATATATTTT. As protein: CASSHSRKLGLEGEAGNTIYF.